These 24 T cell receptor beta chains were all obtained from the same sample, sequenced in a study of breast tumors, draining lymph nodes, adjacent tissues. TCRdb re-derived calls from the multiplex PCR reads in MiXCR, one entry per CDR3 protein. The data show around 130,000 distinct CDR3 sequences, over 20% seen once. Samples came from axillary lymph nodes draining the breast cancer. Specimen: axillary lymph node tissue. The origin of the receptors is a female donor with breast cancer. Some clones in this sample may be carry-over from other donors' samples.

In the case of this clonotype: One end of the junction is discordant with germline, which a read error may explain. This chain connects TRBV18 to TRBJ2-1, with D tentatively TRBD1 (5 bases). This CDR3 region has 11 residues. From germline, CDR1 is KGHSH and CDR2 LQKENI. The CDR3 sequence: CAGSHRTQQFF. CDR3 coding DNA: TGTGCCGGCTCTCACCGGACACAGCAGTTCTTC. Drawing the rest from reference TRBV18 and TRBJ2-1, the complete variable domain is NAGVMQNPRHLVRRRGQEARLRCSPMKGHSHVYWYRQLPEEGLKFMVYLQKENIIDESGMPKERFSAEFPKEGPSILRIQQVVRGDSAAYFCAGSHRTQQFFGPGTRLTVL.

This clonotype was detected many times. The V call is TRBV20-1, the J call TRBJ2-7, with TRBD2 as a possible D gene (6 bases). Trimming cost V 1 base and J 2 bases, with 18 bases left between them. The CDR3 has 16 residues. The V gene's germline CDR1 is DFQATT and CDR2 SNEGSKA (reference sequence). The CDR3 reads CSARVLLGLGTYEQYF. The CDR3 nucleotides read TGCAGTGCTAGAGTTCTCTTGGGACTTGGGACCTACGAGCAGTACTTC.

Many counts were recorded for this clonotype. The genes are TRBV20-1 and TRBJ2-7; D ambiguous. Trimming removed 3 bases at V and 3 bases at J, with 12 bases between. This CDR3 spans 13 amino acids. Looked up from germline, CDR1 is DFQATT and CDR2 is SNEGSKA (reference sequence). This chain's CDR3 is CSASVLPLYEQYF. CDR3 DNA: TGCAGTGCTAGTGTGCTCCCCCTCTACGAGCAGTACTTC.

This clonotype was found many times. The chain links TRBV15 to TRBJ1-2, with D possibly being TRBD1 (5 bases). Between the trimmed V and J ends, which lost 0 bases and 4 bases, there was a span of 12 bases. Germline CDR1 LNHNV, CDR2 YYDKDF (reference sequence). This CDR3 spans 15 amino acids. CDR3 bases: TGTGCCACCAGCAGAGATGGGGGTTCTGGCTATGGCTACACCTTC. Translating gives CATSRDGGSGYGYTF.

Concerning this clonotype: This may stem from a read error, because a much larger clone lies one nucleotide away. This rearrangement joins TRBV9 to TRBJ1-3; D gene uncertain. The CDR3 extends over 15 amino acids. Looked up from germline, CDR1 is SGDLS and CDR2 is YYNGEE. CDR3 residues: CASSVAYSSGNAIYF. Here the CDR3 DNA reads TGTGCCAGCAGCGTAGCATACAGCTCTGGAAACGCCATATATTTT.

The chain has TRBV2 and TRBJ2-7; TRBD2 aligns across 9 bases. Losses at the gene ends were 8 bases for V and 1 base for J; bases not matched to a gene: 9. Germline V CDR1 and CDR2: SNHLY, FYNNEI. This CDR3 region has 15 residues. CDR3 sequence (DNA): TGTGCCAGCGTGGCTAGCGGGGCTTTGTCCTACGAGCAGTACTTC. Its translation: CASVASGALSYEQYF.

This clonotype was counted at least ten times. V is TRBV20-1 and J is TRBJ2-7; D not certain. The CDR3 contains 15 residues. V lost 1 base and J 4 bases, leaving 17 bases between the germline ends. Germline V lookup: CDR1 DFQATT, CDR2 SNEGSKA (reference sequence). CDR3 amino acids: CSARALSAALYEQYF. The CDR3 DNA follows: TGCAGTGCTAGAGCCCTCAGCGCGGCCTTATACGAGCAGTACTTC.

At least ten counts were recorded for this clonotype. The CDR3 loop reads CASSWTSGSSYNEQFF. The CDR3 nucleotides are TGTGCCAGCAGCTGGACTAGCGGGAGCTCCTACAATGAGCAGTTCTTC. This chain links TRBV6-5 with TRBJ2-1; 13 nucleotides match TRBD2. CDR1 MNHEY and CDR2 SVGAGI come from the germline V gene. There are 16 residues in the CDR3. With V trimmed by 6 bases and J by 0 bases, 2 bases remained unmatched.

This clonotype was counted many times. This chain uses TRBV20-1 with TRBJ2-3, with D unclear. This CDR3 spans 15 amino acids. V lost 1 base and J lost 2, with 13 bases in between. The V gene's germline CDR1 is DFQATT and CDR2 SNEGSKA (reference sequence). The CDR3: CSARVLDLDTDTQYF. The DNA of the CDR3 is TGCAGTGCTAGAGTATTAGATTTAGACACAGATACGCAGTATTTT.

This clonotype was seen ten or more times. V gene TRBV11-2 combines with J gene TRBJ1-4; TRBD1 might be the D (6 bases). The CDR3 length is 14 residues. Trimming took 5 bases from V and 3 from J, leaving 10 bases between them. CDR1 SGHAT and CDR2 FQNNGV come from the germline V gene. CDR3 DNA sequence: TGTGCCAGCAGCCGGGACAACCCTAATGAAAAACTGTTTTTT. Translation: CASSRDNPNEKLFF.

This clonotype was seen at least ten times. Here the CDR3 reads CASSFSYSASYNEQFF. The CDR3 DNA reads as TGTGCCAGCAGCTTTTCCTATAGCGCCTCCTACAATGAGCAGTTCTTC. The V and J genes are TRBV11-2 and TRBJ2-1, with TRBD2 as a possible D gene (5 bases). CDR3 size: 16 residues. The V end lost 3 bases, the J end lost 0 bases, and 12 bases lay between the germline ends. Germline CDR1 reads SGHAT; CDR2 reads FQNNGV.

The chain employs TRBV7-9 and TRBJ1-2; 11 bases agree with TRBD1. The CDR3 spans 14 residues. In germline, CDR1 is SEHNR, CDR2 FQNEAQ (reference sequence). Trimming took 3 bases from V and 5 from J; bases not matched to a gene: 2. The chain's CDR3 is CASSLDRGHYGYTF. CDR3 sequence (DNA): TGTGCCAGCAGCTTGGACAGGGGGCATTATGGCTACACCTTC.

This clonotype came up a few times. The chain has TRBV25-1 and TRBJ2-1; 16 bases are a match to TRBD2. This CDR3 contains 16 residues. Germline lookup yields CDR1 MGHDK and CDR2 SYGVNS. V lost 5 bases, J lost 7 bases, and 5 bases stayed unmatched. The CDR3 loop is CASSPGLAGGPNEQFF. The CDR3 DNA reads as TGTGCCAGCAGTCCGGGACTAGCGGGAGGGCCTAATGAGCAGTTCTTC.

The chain links TRBV28 to TRBJ2-6; TRBD1 matches at 7 bases. The CDR3 contains 19 residues. The germline gives CDR1 MDHEN, CDR2 SYDVKM. J gave up 2 bases and V 4 bases, and 14 bases lay outside the gene matches. CDR3 nucleotide sequence: TGTGCCAGCAGTTCGTCTCGACAGGGTTCGATTGCTGGGGCCAACGTCCTGACTTTC. It translates to CASSSSRQGSIAGANVLTF.

This clonotype was observed many times. The CDR3 reads CSVVPQTSGTDTQYF. The CDR3 region has the DNA TGCAGCGTTGTCCCCCAAACTAGCGGGACAGATACGCAGTATTTT. This chain links TRBV29-1 with TRBJ2-3; TRBD2 matches at 9 bases. Germline V CDR1 and CDR2: SQVTM, ANQGSEA. This CDR3 is 15 amino acids long. The V gene end was trimmed by 4 bases and the J gene end by 3 bases; junction bases not matched to a gene: 8.

This clonotype was counted many times. The rearrangement uses TRBV20-1 and TRBJ2-3; D is perhaps TRBD2 (6 bases). CDR1 DFQATT and CDR2 SNEGSKA come from the germline V gene (reference sequence). The CDR3 is 16 amino acids. The V end was cut by 3 bases, the J end by 3 bases, with 19 bases between. The CDR3 DNA sequence: TGCAGTGCTAGTTTGGGGAGCCCCGGGGGTACAGATACGCAGTATTTT. Translating gives CSASLGSPGGTDTQYF.

The sample holds many counts of this clonotype. The gene calls are TRBV19 and TRBJ2-7; 11 nucleotides match TRBD2. This CDR3 has 14 amino acids. Unmatched junction bases numbered 7, after V lost 8 bases and J lost 4 bases. Germline V gene sequence: CDR1 LNHDA, CDR2 SQIVND (reference sequence). The CDR3 sequence is CASSTSGKGYEQYF. CDR3 nucleotides: TGTGCCAGTTCGACTAGCGGGAAGGGTTACGAGCAGTACTTC.

The table lists this clonotype with many counts. V gene TRBV30 combines with J gene TRBJ2-7, with D maybe TRBD2 (6 bases). The CDR3 extends over 15 amino acids. Germline-derived CDR1 and CDR2 are GTSNPN and SVGIG (reference sequence). V dropped 1 base and J dropped 2 bases, with 15 bases sitting between them. The CDR3 DNA reads as TGTGCCTGGAGTGCCTCGACTAGTAAGGCCTACGAGCAGTACTTC. This gives the protein CAWSASTSKAYEQYF.

CDR3 loop: CSARPGQGRYEQYF. The DNA for the CDR3 is TGCAGTGCTAGACCGGGACAGGGTAGGTACGAGCAGTACTTC. This chain links TRBV20-1 with TRBJ2-7; 9 positions match TRBD1. With V trimmed by 2 bases and J by 4 bases, 6 bases remained unmatched. The CDR3 loop spans 14 amino acids. Germline V gives CDR1 DFQATT, CDR2 SNEGSKA (reference sequence).

This clonotype was detected a few times. V usage is TRBV28 and J usage is TRBJ1-2; the D gene is possibly TRBD1 (6 bases). This CDR3 region has 12 residues. Germline V gene sequence: CDR1 MDHEN, CDR2 SYDVKM. Trimming removed 9 bases at V and 7 bases at J, with 15 bases between. The CDR3 is CASNRVSTGYTF. The CDR3 bases are TGTGCCAGTAACAGGGTATCAACTGGCTACACCTTC.

This clonotype was found a few times. The rearrangement uses TRBV28 and TRBJ2-7; D possibly corresponds to TRBD1 (6 bases). V was trimmed by 4 bases and J by 4 bases, leaving 11 bases between them. The CDR3 loop spans 13 amino acids. Looked up from germline, CDR1 is MDHEN and CDR2 is SYDVKM. CDR3 in amino acids: CASSYGQLYEQYF. CDR3 sequence (DNA): TGTGCCAGCAGTTATGGACAGCTATACGAGCAGTACTTC. The complete variable domain, with remaining parts taken from reference TRBV28 and TRBJ2-7, reads DVKVTQSSRYLVKRTGEKVFLECVQDMDHENMFWYRQDPGLGLRLIYFSYDVKMKEKGDIPEGYSVSREKKERFSLILESASTNQTSMYLCASSYGQLYEQYFGPGTRLTVT.

Points on this clonotype: Since a much larger clone is just one base distant, this may be a read error. The J gene is TRBJ2-7, the V gene TRBV10-1, with 7 bases that match TRBD2. The CDR3 totals 15 residues. From germline, CDR1 is WNHNN and CDR2 SYGVQD (reference sequence). Written as DNA, the CDR3 is TGCACCAGCAGTGAGTTGAATAGCGGGCCTTACGAGCAGTACTTC. This sequence encodes CTSSELNSGPYEQYF.

This clonotype was counted at least ten times. The chain carries TRBV15 and TRBJ2-1; 8 bases fit TRBD2. With V trimmed by 0 bases and J by 0 bases, 4 bases remained unmatched. From germline, CDR1 is LNHNV and CDR2 YYDKDF (reference sequence). This CDR3 comprises 17 residues. As DNA, the CDR3 is TGTGCCACCAGCAGAGATATAAGCGGGAGCTCCTACAATGAGCAGTTCTTC. It specifies CATSRDISGSSYNEQFF.

The rearrangement uses TRBV19 and TRBJ2-6; the D is unclear. V dropped 2 bases and J dropped 2 bases, with 10 bases sitting between them. CDR1 and CDR2 (germline): LNHDA, SQIVND (reference sequence). The length of the CDR3 is 16 residues. CDR3: CASSISVLPGANVLTF. CDR3 sequence (DNA): TGTGCCAGTAGTATATCGGTTCTCCCTGGGGCCAACGTCCTGACTTTC.